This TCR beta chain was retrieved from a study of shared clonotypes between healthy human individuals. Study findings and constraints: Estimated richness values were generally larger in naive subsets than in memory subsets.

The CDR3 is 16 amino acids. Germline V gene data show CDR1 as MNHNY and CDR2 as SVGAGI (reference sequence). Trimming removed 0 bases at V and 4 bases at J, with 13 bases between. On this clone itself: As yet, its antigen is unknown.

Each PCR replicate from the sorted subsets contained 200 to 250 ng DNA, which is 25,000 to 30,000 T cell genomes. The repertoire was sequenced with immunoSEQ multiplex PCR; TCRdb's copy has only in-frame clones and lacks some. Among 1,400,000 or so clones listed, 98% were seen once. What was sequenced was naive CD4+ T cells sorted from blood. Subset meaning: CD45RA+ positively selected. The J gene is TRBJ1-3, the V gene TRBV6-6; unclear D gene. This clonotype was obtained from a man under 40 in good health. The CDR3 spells CASSYSKGAFGNTIYF. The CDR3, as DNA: TGTGCCAGCAGTTACTCGAAGGGTGCTTTCGGAAACACCATATATTTT.